This T cell receptor (beta chain) was sequenced for a study of blood T cell repertoires in COVID-19 (dated by TCRdb to the early 2020s). In the study overall: Collaborator samples came from the United States, Italy and Spain and covered acute and convalescent phases of COVID-19. Sample metadata almost always included a de-identified subject ID, COVID-19 status, age in years and sex. HLA class I and class II types, where available, came from metadata supplied by the sample provider rather than from assay-based typing. A freely available public database, intended as a resource for researchers studying the immune response to SARS-CoV-2, is where the repertoires were released. Samples were obtained from the ongoing ImmuneRACE study (first 160 participants) and from over 1,000 subjects provided by 6 global collaborators. Subjects who had been exposed to COVID-19, were actively infected with it, or had recovered from it provided the deeply sampled blood TCRbeta repertoires that made up the dataset. The material from the prospective study consisted of cDNA or gDNA derived from T cells, B-cell-depleted T cells, or PBMCs. General conclusions and limits of the study: How much clinical and demographic metadata was included differed by source and by participant, and the metadata was provided uncurated.

As to this clone: Its specific antigen is unknown. Base qualities were left out, and no much larger clone turns up one base away.

V lost 0 bases and J lost 8 bases; the stretch between them is 10 bases long. The germline V gene (reference sequence) gives CDR1 as GTSNPN and CDR2 as SVGIG. The CDR3 runs 12 residues from the cysteine to the phenylalanine. Of the read, only the CDR3 DNA is kept; its 36 bases are in frame from base 1. TCRbeta CDR3 regions were amplified from genomic DNA using the immunoSEQ Assay, a bias-controlled multiplex PCR. The study's processing was this. Within the assay, amplification of reference gene primers was used to estimate how many nucleated cells each sample contained. To quantify the absolute abundance of each unique TCRbeta CDR3 rearrangement, sequence reads were collapsed and filtered. For each sample, productive Simpson clonality was calculated as the square root of Simpson's diversity index across productive rearrangements. In its TCRdb copy, this immuneACCESS table keeps in-frame sequences only and misses some clones. Where compared with another copy, unresolved V genes explain less than half of these, and the others have no known cause. That table furnishes V, J and clone size, whereas the DNA furnished D and trimming. This sample is represented by more than 250,000 clones; about 85% of them were singletons. The top ten clones comprise 5.5% to 6% of the sample.

In the prospective study, participants were about 18 to 95 years old, resided in 20 to 30 geographic areas of the United States, and were enrolled through a virtual design. Cohort assignment in the prospective study relied on participant-reported clinical history from a screening survey and a study questionnaire. For ImmuneRACE Cohort 3, a participant was defined as recovered based on two consecutive negative NP/OP PCR tests, clearance by a healthcare professional, or resolution of symptoms. Each participant in the prospective study had whole blood, serum and a nasopharyngeal or oropharyngeal swab collected by mobile phlebotomists. Additional blood draws and questionnaires over an approximately two-month period could optionally be provided by prospective study participants. Blood samples from the prospective study were shipped frozen or at room temperature prior to DNA extraction.

The receptor chain draws on TRBV30 and TRBJ1-1, with the D gene not clear enough to name. The receptor was isolated from a woman in her 30s who had recovered from COVID-19. Sequencing used PBMCs or T cells enriched from blood (not recorded which). The base sequence is TGTGCCTGGAGTGTGTCTACCTTGGAAGCTTTCTTT. This yields the protein CAWSVSTLEAFF.